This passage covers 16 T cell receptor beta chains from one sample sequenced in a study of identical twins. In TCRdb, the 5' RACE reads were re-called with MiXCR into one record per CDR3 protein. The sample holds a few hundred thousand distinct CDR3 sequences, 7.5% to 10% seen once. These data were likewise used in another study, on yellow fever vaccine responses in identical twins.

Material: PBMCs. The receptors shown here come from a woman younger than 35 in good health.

The CDR3 DNA sequence: TGTGCCAGTGCTAGCGGCTCCTACGAGCAGTACTTC. This gives the protein CASASGSYEQYF. The V gene is TRBV19, the J gene TRBJ2-7, with 7 bases fitting TRBD2. The germline CDR1 and CDR2 sequences are LNHDA and SQIVND (reference sequence). The CDR3 extends over 12 amino acids. V shed 8 bases and J 0 bases; nucleotides not matched to a gene: 1. Variable domain in full (rest from reference TRBV19 and TRBJ2-7): DGGITQSPKYLFRKEGQNVTLSCEQNLNHDAMYWYRQDPGQGLRLIYYSQIVNDFQKGDIAEGYSVSREKKESFPLTVTSAQKNPTAFYLCASASGSYEQYFGPGTRLTVT.

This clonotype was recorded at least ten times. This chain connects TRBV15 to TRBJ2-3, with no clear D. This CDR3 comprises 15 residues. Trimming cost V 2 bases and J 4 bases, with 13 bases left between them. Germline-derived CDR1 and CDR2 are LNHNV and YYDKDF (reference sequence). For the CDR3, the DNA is TGTGCCACCAGCAGATTGCGGCAGGCGTCAGATACGCAGTATTTT. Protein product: CATSRLRQASDTQYF. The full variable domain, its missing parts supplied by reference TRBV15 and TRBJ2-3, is DAMVIQNPRYQVTQFGKPVTLSCSQTLNHNVMYWYQQKSSQAPKLLFHYYDKDFNNEADTPDNFQSRRPNTSFCFLDIRSPGLGDTAMYLCATSRLRQASDTQYFGPGTRLTVL.

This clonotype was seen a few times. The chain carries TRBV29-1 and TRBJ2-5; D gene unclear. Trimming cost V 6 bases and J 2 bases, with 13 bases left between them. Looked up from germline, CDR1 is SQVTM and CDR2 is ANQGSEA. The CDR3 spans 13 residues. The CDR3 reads CSVERQVQETQYF. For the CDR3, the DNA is TGCAGCGTAGAGAGGCAGGTTCAAGAGACCCAGTACTTC. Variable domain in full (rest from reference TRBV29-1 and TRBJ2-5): SAVISQKPSRDICQRGTSLTIQCQVDSQVTMMFWYRQQPGQSLTLIATANQGSEATYESGFVIDKFPISRPNLTFSTLTVSNMSPEDSSIYLCSVERQVQETQYFGPGTRLLVL.

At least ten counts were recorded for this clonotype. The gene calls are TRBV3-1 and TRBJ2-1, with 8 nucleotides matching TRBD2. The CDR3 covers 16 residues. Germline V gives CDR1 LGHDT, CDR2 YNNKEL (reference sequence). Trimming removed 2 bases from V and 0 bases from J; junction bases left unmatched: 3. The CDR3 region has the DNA TGTGCCAGCAGCCAAACTAGCGGACGCTCCTACAATGAGCAGTTCTTC. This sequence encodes CASSQTSGRSYNEQFF.

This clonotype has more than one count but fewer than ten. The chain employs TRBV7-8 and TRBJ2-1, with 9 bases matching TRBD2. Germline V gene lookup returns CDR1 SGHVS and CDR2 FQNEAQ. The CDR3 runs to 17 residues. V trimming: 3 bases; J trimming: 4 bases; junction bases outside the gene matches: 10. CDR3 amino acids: CASSFRAGGASYNEQFF. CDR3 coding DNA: TGTGCCAGCAGCTTCAGAGCGGGAGGAGCCTCGTACAATGAGCAGTTCTTC.

CDR3 sequence: CASSLGGGGSAEQFF. CDR3 coding DNA: TGTGCCAGCAGTTTGGGGGGGGGTGGGAGTGCTGAGCAGTTCTTC. The rearrangement joins TRBV27 to TRBJ2-1, with TRBD2 matching 7 bases. The germline CDR1 and CDR2 sequences are MNHEY and SMNVEV (reference sequence). V was clipped by 3 bases and J by 9 bases; unmatched bases: 11. The CDR3 loop spans 15 amino acids.

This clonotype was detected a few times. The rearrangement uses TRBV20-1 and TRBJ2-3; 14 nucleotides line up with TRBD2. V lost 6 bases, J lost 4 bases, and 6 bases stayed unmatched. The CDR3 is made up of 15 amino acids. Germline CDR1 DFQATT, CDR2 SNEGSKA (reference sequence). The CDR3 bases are TGCAGTGCCGACGGGACTAGCGGGGGATCAGATACGCAGTATTTT. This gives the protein CSADGTSGGSDTQYF.

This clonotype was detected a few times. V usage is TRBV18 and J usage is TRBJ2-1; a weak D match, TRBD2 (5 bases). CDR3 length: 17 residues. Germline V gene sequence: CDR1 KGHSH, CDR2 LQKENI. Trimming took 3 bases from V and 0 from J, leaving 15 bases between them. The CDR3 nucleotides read TGTGCCAGCTCACCGGGTTCTAGTGGGAGCTCCTACAATGAGCAGTTCTTC. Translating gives CASSPGSSGSSYNEQFF.

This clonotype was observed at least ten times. The CDR3: CAAGQGLDTGELFF. CDR3 sequence (DNA): TGTGCCGCGGGACAGGGGCTTGACACCGGGGAGCTGTTTTTT. The chain is built from TRBV10-3 and TRBJ2-2, with TRBD1 matching 10 bases. Germline V gene sequence: CDR1 ENHRY, CDR2 SYGVKD. This CDR3 has 14 residues. Germline trimming cut 11 bases from V and 3 bases from J; bases unmatched to any gene: 6.

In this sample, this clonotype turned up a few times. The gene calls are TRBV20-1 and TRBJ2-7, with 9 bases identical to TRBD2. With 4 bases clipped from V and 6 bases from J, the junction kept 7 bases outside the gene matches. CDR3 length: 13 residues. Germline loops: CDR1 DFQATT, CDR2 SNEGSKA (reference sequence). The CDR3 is CSAKLAGVGEQYF. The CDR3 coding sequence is TGCAGTGCTAAGTTAGCGGGAGTTGGCGAGCAGTACTTC.

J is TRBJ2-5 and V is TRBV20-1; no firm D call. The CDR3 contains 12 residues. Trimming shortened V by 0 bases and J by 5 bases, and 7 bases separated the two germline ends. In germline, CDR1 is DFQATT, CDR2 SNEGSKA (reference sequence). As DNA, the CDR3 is TGCAGTGCTAGAGATCATTCGGAGACCCAGTACTTC. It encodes CSARDHSETQYF.

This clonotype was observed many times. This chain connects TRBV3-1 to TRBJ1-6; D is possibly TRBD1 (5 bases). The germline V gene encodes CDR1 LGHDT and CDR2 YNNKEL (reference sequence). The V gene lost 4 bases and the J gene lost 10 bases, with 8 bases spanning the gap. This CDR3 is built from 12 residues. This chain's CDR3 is CASSRQLSPLHF. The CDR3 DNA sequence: TGTGCCAGCAGCCGACAGTTGTCACCCCTCCACTTT. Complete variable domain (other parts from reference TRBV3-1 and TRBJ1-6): DTAVSQTPKYLVTQMGNDKSIKCEQNLGHDTMYWYKQDSKKFLKIMFSYNNKELIINETVPNRFSPKSPDKAHLNLHINSLELGDSAVYFCASSRQLSPLHFGNGTRLTVT.

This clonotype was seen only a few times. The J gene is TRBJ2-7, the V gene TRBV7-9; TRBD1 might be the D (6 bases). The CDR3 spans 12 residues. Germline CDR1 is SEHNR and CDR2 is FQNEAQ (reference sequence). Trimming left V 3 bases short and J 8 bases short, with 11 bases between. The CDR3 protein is CASSFNREKQYF. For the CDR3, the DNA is TGTGCCAGCAGCTTTAACAGGGAAAAGCAGTACTTC.

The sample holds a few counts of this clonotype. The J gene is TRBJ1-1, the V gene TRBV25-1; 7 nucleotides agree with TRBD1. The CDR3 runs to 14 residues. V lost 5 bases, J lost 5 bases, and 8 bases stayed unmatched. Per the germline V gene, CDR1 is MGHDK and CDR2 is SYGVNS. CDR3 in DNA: TGTGCCAGCAGTCAAGGGAACAGGGGAACTGAAGCTTTCTTT. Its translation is CASSQGNRGTEAFF.

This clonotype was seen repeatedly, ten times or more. CDR3 sequence (DNA): TGCAGCGTCAACCGGGAGTTTAACCAAGAGACCCAGTACTTC. Amino acid sequence: CSVNREFNQETQYF. The gene calls are TRBV29-1 and TRBJ2-5, with D perhaps matching TRBD2 (6 bases). This CDR3 contains 14 residues. The V gene lost 6 bases and the J gene lost 0 bases, with 14 bases spanning the gap. Germline V gene data show CDR1 as SQVTM and CDR2 as ANQGSEA.

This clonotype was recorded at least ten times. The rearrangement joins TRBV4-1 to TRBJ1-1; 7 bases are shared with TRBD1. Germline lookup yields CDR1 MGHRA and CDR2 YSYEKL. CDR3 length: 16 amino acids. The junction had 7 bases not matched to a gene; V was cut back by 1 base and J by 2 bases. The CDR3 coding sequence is TGCGCCAGCAGCCAAGGAACGACAGGGAAAAACACTGAAGCTTTCTTT. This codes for CASSQGTTGKNTEAFF.